These T cell receptor beta chains were read from a single sample in a study of control samples from healthy donors and cancer patients. Assay used: immunoSEQ multiplex PCR; TCRdb lists only in-frame clones, some missing. This table holds roughly 84,000 clones, 70% to 90% found once. Sample: blood. These receptors all stem from a man between 50 and 59 years old in good health. CDR3s include the opening cysteine and the closing phenylalanine or tryptophan. A D gene is named only where the DNA matches it firmly. Clone size is not always given. Where it is, it says once, few, many or a class for expanded clones.

clone size	D gene	V gene	J gene	CDR3 protein	CDR3 DNA
-	-	TRBV14	TRBJ2-3	CASSQQLASTDTQYF	TGTGCCAGCAGCCAACAGTTGGCCAGCACAGATACGCAGTATTTT
-	TRBD1	TRBV29-1	TRBJ1-3	CSVESGTGATRSGNTIYF	TGCAGCGTAGAATCCGGGACAGGAGCTACCCGCTCTGGAAACACCATATATTTT
-	-	TRBV27	TRBJ2-7	CASSGLGTRGYEQYF	TGTGCCAGCAGTGGCTTAGGGACCCGGGGGTACGAGCAGTACTTC
-	TRBD1	TRBV2	TRBJ1-2	CASTKDRESYGYTF	TGTGCCAGCACCAAGGACAGGGAGAGCTATGGCTACACCTTC
-	-	TRBV7-9	TRBJ2-1	CASIARRGYEQFF	TGTGCCAGCATAGCTAGGCGCGGATATGAGCAGTTCTTC
-	-	TRBV10-3	TRBJ1-6	CAISTGFNSPLHF	TGTGCCATCAGTACAGGGTTTAATTCACCCCTCCACTTT
-	TRBD1	TRBV6-2/TRBV6-3	TRBJ1-6	CASSYVGQGNSPLHF	TGTGCCAGCAGTTACGTCGGACAGGGAAATTCACCCCTCCACTTT
once	TRBD2	TRBV6-6	TRBJ2-5	CASSRLAGGLQETQYF	TGTGCCAGCAGCCGATTAGCGGGGGGTCTTCAAGAGACCCAGTACTTC
-	-	TRBV6-5	TRBJ2-7	CASSYSSYYEQYF	TGTGCCAGCAGTTACTCTTCCTACTACGAGCAGTACTTC
-	-	TRBV2	TRBJ1-6	CASSEAEVEPSGSPLHF	TGTGCCAGCAGTGAAGCTGAGGTAGAACCGTCGGGTTCACCCCTCCACTTT
-	-	TRBV11-1	TRBJ1-1	CASMGSQGRAFF	TGTGCCAGCATGGGGAGTCAGGGCCGCGCTTTCTTT
-	TRBD1	TRBV6-2/TRBV6-3	TRBJ1-5	CASSYPQDRASNQPQHF	TGTGCCAGCAGTTACCCACAGGACAGGGCTAGCAATCAGCCCCAGCATTTT
once	-	TRBV13	TRBJ2-2	CASSLPSPGELFF	TGTGCCAGCAGCCTCCCCTCACCCGGGGAGCTGTTTTTT
-	-	TRBV5-1	TRBJ1-2	CASSPGGNYGYTF	TGCGCCAGCTCACCCGGGGGGAACTATGGCTACACCTTC
-	-	TRBV5-1	TRBJ1-2	CASSDGRGNYGYTF	TGCGCCAGCAGCGACGGGCGGGGAAACTATGGCTACACCTTC
-	TRBD1	TRBV29-1	TRBJ1-2	CSVEQGTGIGYTF	TGCAGCGTTGAACAGGGGACAGGGATTGGCTACACCTTC
-	-	TRBV7-9	TRBJ1-2	CASSLEAGGTGYTF	TGTGCCAGCAGCTTAGAAGCGGGAGGGACTGGCTACACCTTC
-	-	TRBV9	TRBJ2-6	CASSVGLISGANVLTF	TGTGCCAGCAGCGTGGGACTGATCTCTGGGGCCAACGTCCTGACTTTC
few	TRBD2	TRBV7-2	TRBJ2-3	CASSPLGPSGGTDTQYF	TGTGCCAGCAGCCCCCTGGGGCCTAGCGGGGGCACAGATACGCAGTATTTT
-	-	TRBV18	TRBJ1-1	CASSPGTVRTEAFF	TGTGCCAGCTCACCAGGGACCGTACGAACTGAAGCTTTCTTT
-	-	TRBV10-2	TRBJ1-6	CASSEGPSGNSPLHF	TGCGCCAGCAGTGAGGGGCCCTCCGGTAATTCACCCCTCCACTTT
-	-	TRBV24-1	TRBJ2-1	CATSDRQITYNEQFF	TGTGCCACCAGTGACCGACAGATAACCTACAATGAGCAGTTCTTC
-	-	TRBV2	TRBJ2-2	CASVADSGNTGELFF	TGTGCCAGCGTCGCGGATAGTGGGAACACCGGGGAGCTGTTTTTT
-	-	TRBV30	TRBJ1-1	CAWSETGYEAFF	TGTGCCTGGAGTGAAACAGGGTACGAAGCTTTCTTT
few	-	TRBV6-6	TRBJ1-2	CASSSFDNRGYTF	TGTGCCAGCAGTTCCTTTGACAACCGGGGCTACACCTTC
-	-	TRBV13	TRBJ2-7	CASSPAGYEQYF	TGTGCCAGCAGCCCCGCCGGGTACGAGCAGTACTTC
-	-	TRBV19	TRBJ1-6	CASGGTVRALHF	TGTGCCAGTGGGGGGACCGTGAGGGCCCTCCACTTT
-	TRBD1	TRBV11-2	TRBJ2-3	CASNLGTGADTQYF	TGTGCCAGCAACTTAGGGACAGGGGCAGATACGCAGTATTTT
-	TRBD1	TRBV2	TRBJ2-1	CASTPIQGEAYNEQFF	TGTGCCAGCACCCCTATACAGGGGGAGGCCTACAATGAGCAGTTCTTC
-	-	TRBV7-9	TRBJ2-5	CASSLPVSLSETQYF	TGTGCCAGCAGCTTACCAGTTTCCTTGTCGGAGACCCAGTACTTC
-	TRBD1	TRBV5-1	TRBJ2-7	CASSYTTGSANEQYF	TGCGCCAGCAGCTACACGACAGGGAGCGCGAACGAGCAGTACTTC
few	-	TRBV2	TRBJ1-5	CASSELGGRPPQHF	TGTGCCAGCAGTGAACTGGGGGGAAGGCCGCCCCAGCATTTT